This paragraph covers one T cell receptor (beta chain) sequence. RNA transcripts provided the template for amplifying TCR beta CDR3 regions. Following a first-round RT-PCR that used HTBI primers, a second-round multiplex PCR was carried out. TCRdb passed the multiplex PCR reads through MiXCR, listing each CDR3 protein once. The profile shows just over 600,000 distinct CDR3 sequences, about a fifth of them singletons. This entry is derived from a study of Graves' ophthalmopathy and Graves' hyperthyroidism. The CDR3 is made up of 14 amino acids. In germline, CDR1 is MDHEN, CDR2 SYDVKM. Trimming pared 5 bases from V and 1 base from J, leaving 11 bases between. The authors isolated PBMCs from around 10 ml of fresh peripheral blood.

This receptor was obtained from a woman younger than 35 with stable Graves' hyperthyroidism. Some clones in this sample may be carry-over from other donors' samples. Sequences were obtained from peripheral blood. The gene calls are TRBV28 and TRBJ1-1, with D uncertain. CDR3 in DNA: TGTGCCAGCAGTGTCATCCGGGCGAACACTGAAGCTTTCTTT. Residues: CASSVIRANTEAFF.